The rows below give T cell receptor beta chains drawn from one sample of a study of sequential checkpoint blockade in melanoma. Sequencing used immunoSEQ multiplex PCR; TCRdb keeps in-frame clones, though not all of them. The data hold 8,000 to 8,500 clones, with roughly three fifths observed a single time. Sequencing was performed on CD8+ T cells sorted from blood (inferred from file names), taken from a patient given nivolumab and ipilimumab in sequence. These receptors all stem from a human donor with melanoma. The CDR3 runs from the conserved cysteine through the conserved F or W.

>TRBJ1-1|TRBV5-1
CASRLGQGTEAFF
>TRBJ2-7|TRBV11-2
CASSLGLAGAYEQYF
>TRBJ1-2|TRBV4-3
CASSEAATGHYGYTF
>TRBJ2-7|TRBV7-6
CASSSSGTGKGEQYF
>TRBJ2-7|TRBV4-1
CATKSTGSGEQYF
>TRBJ1-1|TRBV28
CASSQDRGRAEAFF
>TRBJ2-3|TRBV4-2
CASSIRLAGGITDTQYF
>TRBJ2-7|TRBV27
CASSLSRAYEQYF
>TRBJ2-7|TRBV7-9
CASSLVADFPYEQYF
>TRBJ2-7|TRBV7-6
CASTPPSGSYEQYF
>TRBJ1-5|TRBV19
CASSMGSQPQHF
>TRBJ2-7|TRBV28
CASSFLGGRYEQYF
>TRBJ2-7|TRBV15
CATSQGIAYEQYF
>TRBJ1-5|TRBV19
CASGLQGNQPQHF
>TRBJ2-7|TRBV5-1
CASSLAAGPGYEQYF
>TRBJ1-2|TRBV9
CASSGHREADYGYTF
>TRBJ1-5|TRBV28
CASSLSASVGQPQHF
>TRBJ1-2|TRBV5-4
CASSQPGQGTDYGYTF
>TRBJ1-1|TRBV9
CASSVAGAGMNTEAFF
>TRBJ2-7|TRBV7-9
CASSLGAYEQYF
>TRBJ1-4|TRBV7-9
CASSASGTAHEKLFF
>TRBJ1-1|TRBV27
CASSLWVGGAEAFF
>TRBJ2-7|TRBV29-1
CSVAGPSSYEQYF
>TRBJ1-5|TRBV18
CASSPHPTNQPQHF
>TRBJ1-3|TRBV2
CASHTGGTAGNTIYF
>TRBJ1-2|TRBV6-5
CASRGANYGYTF
>TRBJ1-1|TRBV7-6
CASLLGTGGMNTEAFF
>TRBJ1-4|TRBV19
CASSVSVISEKLFF
>TRBJ1-2|TRBV2
CASSGQGLGYGYTF
>TRBJ1-1|TRBV29-1
CSVRGLGLTEAFF
>TRBJ2-7|TRBV29-1
CSVEGDRERDEQYF
>TRBJ1-1|TRBV19
CASRTGAWSEAFF
>TRBJ2-2|TRBV5-4
CASSHEPGGPTGELFF
>TRBJ2-7|TRBV4-2
CASSRGTGSYEQYF
>TRBJ1-4|TRBV6-4
CASSDEALLCEKLFF
>TRBJ1-2|TRBV21-1
CASSARVRLQAAGYTF
>TRBJ2-3|TRBV5-1
CASSLPGEGLADTQYF
>TRBJ2-7|TRBV7-8
CASSLRDSVPYEQYF
>TRBJ1-1|TRBV28
CASSFQGTTEAFF
>TRBJ2-7|TRBV10-2
CASSERGVYEQYF
>TRBJ1-1|TRBV27
CASQLGENTEAFF
>TRBJ1-2|TRBV15
CATSMDTANYGYTF
>TRBJ1-5|TRBV30
CAWSVGQGHQPQHF
>TRBJ1-3|TRBV4-2
CASSQESRGTPGNTIYF
>TRBJ1-2|TRBV7-2
CASSLAGAYYGYTF
>TRBJ1-2|TRBV28
CASSLGGGGYTF
>TRBJ1-3|TRBV11-2
CASSFSNTIYF